A single sample is the source of the 32 T cell receptor beta chains below, sequenced in a study of human T cells and chemical hapten exposure (dated by TCRdb to the early 2020s). To prepare the library, RACE was applied. The sequencer listed for this sample is NextSeq 500. Using fastp trimming at Q25 and MiXCR clonotype assembly, TCRdb reanalyzed the public sequencing data and kept in-frame beta chains. Here each entry gathers all rows of one CDR3 protein and keeps the most common genes and DNA. The sample profile shows over 55,000 distinct CDR3 sequences; around 12% of them were found once. The ten largest account for 2% to 3% of the sample. The sample's time point label, in plain terms: patch test 3, about 24 weeks after DPC sensitization. According to the study, the label for this sample's treatment or condition signals: therapeutic diphenylcyclopropenone sensitization with weekly scalp DPC. Material: whole blood, obtained in connection with sensitization to the hapten diphenylcyclopropenone (DPC). All receptors derive from a man in his thirties or forties with alopecia areata. Some clones in this sample may be carry-over from other donors' samples.

This clonotype has a count of ten or more. The chain combines TRBV10-3 with TRBJ2-2; D possibly corresponds to TRBD1 (5 bases). Trimming cost V 2 bases and J 4 bases, with 8 bases left between them. CDR1 ENHRY and CDR2 SYGVKD come from the germline V gene. The CDR3 totals 14 residues. The CDR3 DNA follows: TGTGCCATCAGTGAGCCCGACAGCACCGGGGAGCTGTTTTTT. Encoded protein: CAISEPDSTGELFF.

The V and J genes are TRBV10-3 and TRBJ2-2; D gene ambiguous. V lost 3 bases, J lost 5 bases, and 4 bases lay in between. The CDR3 extends over 12 amino acids. Germline CDR1 reads ENHRY; CDR2 reads SYGVKD. Here the CDR3 DNA reads TGTGCCATCAGTGAAGGTACCGGGGAGCTGTTTTTT. Translating gives CAISEGTGELFF.

This clonotype was detected a few times. This chain links TRBV9 with TRBJ2-1; D possibly uses TRBD1 or TRBD2 (5 bases each). This CDR3 has 12 residues. Per the germline V gene, CDR1 is SGDLS and CDR2 is YYNGEE. V was cut by 7 bases and J by 8 bases, with 13 bases left in between. CDR3 sequence (DNA): TGTGCCAGCGGGACGGCGTTGTATGAGCAGTTCTTC. It encodes CASGTALYEQFF.

This clonotype was counted a few times. The V gene is TRBV21-1, the J gene TRBJ1-1; TRBD1, the D gene given by the table, was not confirmed from the DNA. TRBV21-1 is a pseudogene locus. There are 16 residues in the CDR3. Here the CDR3 DNA reads TGTGCCAGCAGCAAAATGGATACAGGGGGTGGTGCCGAAGCTTTCTTT. This sequence encodes CASSKMDTGGGAEAFF.

The rearrangement uses TRBV4-3 and TRBJ1-6; TRBD1 aligns across 7 bases. The CDR3 has 16 residues. CDR1 and CDR2 from the germline V gene are LGHNA and YSLEER. V shed 0 bases and J 5 bases; nucleotides not matched to a gene: 4. CDR3 sequence: CASSQEAGGNNSPLHF. As DNA, the CDR3 is TGCGCCAGCAGCCAAGAGGCAGGGGGTAATAATTCACCCCTCCACTTT.

Ten or more counts support this clonotype. V is TRBV11-1 and J is TRBJ2-7; D unresolved. Trimming left V 5 bases short and J 1 base short, with 15 bases between. Germline CDR1 and CDR2: SGHAT and FQDESV (reference sequence). The CDR3 loop spans 15 amino acids. The CDR3 spells CASSPVVAASYEQYF. DNA of the CDR3: TGTGCCAGCAGCCCAGTGGTAGCCGCATCCTACGAGCAGTACTTC.

This clonotype has just a few counts. The chain links TRBV6-5 to TRBJ2-3; D uncertain. V was shortened by 2 bases and J by 2 bases, with 5 bases between the two germline ends. The CDR3 runs 13 residues. Germline V lookup: CDR1 MNHEY, CDR2 SVGAGI. The DNA of the CDR3 is TGTGCCAGCAGTTACGACTTCACAGATACGCAGTATTTT. Residues: CASSYDFTDTQYF.

This clonotype was counted ten times or more. This chain uses TRBV12-3 or TRBV12-4 with TRBJ1-2, with 10 nucleotides matching TRBD1. Losses at the gene ends were 4 bases for V and 2 bases for J; bases not matched to a gene: 7. The CDR3 loop spans 16 amino acids. CDR3 region: CASSSSAGQGNYGYTF. The CDR3, as DNA: TGTGCCAGCAGTTCCTCCGCGGGACAGGGGAACTATGGCTACACCTTC.

A few counts support this clonotype. V is TRBV5-4 and J is TRBJ2-1; no clear D. V was cut by 3 bases and J by 2 bases, with 15 bases left in between. Looked up from germline, CDR1 is SGHNT and CDR2 is YYREEE (reference sequence). The CDR3 loop spans 16 amino acids. The CDR3 nucleotides are TGTGCCAGCAGCTCCGGATGGGCGGCCGCCTACAATGAGCAGTTCTTC. It is translated as CASSSGWAAAYNEQFF.

In this sample, this clonotype turned up a few times. The J gene is TRBJ1-1, the V gene TRBV9; the match to TRBD1 covers 7 bases. The V and J ends lost 6 bases and 0 bases, in that order; junction bases with no gene match: 8. The CDR3 extends over 15 amino acids. Germline CDR1 reads SGDLS; CDR2 reads YYNGEE. The CDR3 spells CASNRDSIMNTEAFF. In DNA form, the CDR3 reads TGTGCCAGCAACCGGGACAGCATAATGAACACTGAAGCTTTCTTT.

This clonotype showed up many times. The rearrangement links TRBV29-1 to TRBJ2-2; a weak D match, TRBD1 (6 bases). Looked up from germline, CDR1 is SQVTM and CDR2 is ANQGSEA. The CDR3 contains 13 residues. The V gene lost 3 bases and the J gene lost 2 bases, with 7 bases spanning the gap. CDR3 nucleotides: TGCAGCGTTGAGGGACAAAACACCGGGGAGCTGTTTTTT. Encoded protein: CSVEGQNTGELFF.

This clonotype came up many times. The chain joins TRBV5-6 to TRBJ1-1, with 7 bases lining up with TRBD1. Germline-derived CDR1 and CDR2 are SGHDT and YYEEEE. Trimming removed 3 bases from V and 1 base from J; junction bases left unmatched: 12. The CDR3 loop spans 17 amino acids. The CDR3 loop is CASSSTRRDSRNTEAFF. The CDR3 DNA reads as TGTGCCAGCAGCTCAACCCGCCGGGACAGTAGGAACACTGAAGCTTTCTTT.

Many counts were recorded for this clonotype. This chain links TRBV9 with TRBJ2-5, with D tentatively TRBD1 (5 bases). This CDR3 spans 14 amino acids. Trimming took off 4 bases at V and 0 bases at J, with 10 bases between the two ends. Germline V gene sequence: CDR1 SGDLS, CDR2 YYNGEE. The CDR3 sequence: CASSIGHHQETQYF. The DNA for the CDR3 is TGTGCCAGCAGCATCGGACACCACCAAGAGACCCAGTACTTC.

In the case of this clonotype: A much larger clone differs by one base, so this may be a read error. J is TRBJ2-3 and V is TRBV12-3 or TRBV12-4; tentative D call: TRBD2 (7 bases). The V and J ends lost 5 bases and 5 bases respectively, with 26 bases between them. The CDR3 length is 18 residues. CDR3 sequence reads: CASSPQGLVGGLGDTQYF. The CDR3 nucleotides read TGTGCCAGCAGTCCCCAAGGACTAGTGGGGGGGCTTGGAGATACGCAGTATTTT.

The CDR3 loop is CASSETRTQPQHF. The CDR3, as DNA: TGTGCCAGCAGTGAAACGAGGACTCAGCCCCAGCATTTT. This chain links TRBV2 with TRBJ1-5; D remains unclear. Germline CDR1 reads SNHLY; CDR2 reads FYNNEI. The length of the CDR3 is 13 residues. The germline V and J ends were trimmed by 2 bases and 6 bases, with 8 bases remaining between them. Filled out from reference TRBV2 and TRBJ1-5, the complete variable domain reads EPEVTQTPSHQVTQMGQEVILRCVPISNHLYFYWYRQILGQKVEFLVSFYNNEISEKSEIFDDQFSVERPDGSNFTLKIRSTKLEDSAMYFCASSETRTQPQHFGDGTRLSIL.

This clonotype has a count of ten or more. This chain uses TRBV12-3 or TRBV12-4 with TRBJ1-1; 8 positions match TRBD1. Germline trimming cut 6 bases from V and 0 bases from J; bases unmatched to any gene: 12. CDR3 length: 17 residues. CDR3 DNA sequence: TGTGCCAGCAGGTCACAGGGGGTCCCTCTTATGAACACTGAAGCTTTCTTT. It yields the protein CASRSQGVPLMNTEAFF.

The gene calls are TRBV7-2 and TRBJ2-3; 8 bases are a match to TRBD2. Germline CDR1 is SGHTA and CDR2 is FQGNSA. V trimming: 5 bases; J trimming: 6 bases; junction bases outside the gene matches: 7. The CDR3 has 14 residues. The CDR3 nucleotides read TGTGCCAGCAGCCCCGGACTAGCCGTCGATACGCAGTATTTT. Translated, it gives CASSPGLAVDTQYF. Supplemented by reference TRBV7-2 and TRBJ2-3, the full variable domain reads GAGVSQSPSNKVTEKGKDVELRCDPISGHTALYWYRQSLGQGLEFLIYFQGNSAPDKSGLPSDRFSAERTGGSVSTLTIQRTQQEDSAVYLCASSPGLAVDTQYFGPGTRLTVL.

This clonotype turned up a few times. The V call is TRBV29-1, the J call TRBJ2-1, with 10 nucleotides matching TRBD2. The germline gives CDR1 SQVTM, CDR2 ANQGSEA. The CDR3 has 12 residues. V gave up 8 bases and J gave up 10 bases; unmatched junction bases: 8. The CDR3 DNA reads as TGCAGCCCGGGACTAGCGTCTGGGGAGCAGTTCTTC. Protein sequence: CSPGLASGEQFF.

There are many counts of this clonotype. The CDR3 DNA reads as TGTGCCAGCAGTTCGAGGACCTCCGCTTTCTTT. Translating gives CASSSRTSAFF. V gene TRBV27 combines with J gene TRBJ1-1, with D unresolved. V lost 4 bases to trimming and J lost 11 bases, with 11 bases between them. Germline V gene data show CDR1 as MNHEY and CDR2 as SMNVEV (reference sequence). This CDR3 spans 11 amino acids.

This clonotype was detected a few times. The chain combines TRBV5-4 with TRBJ2-1; 8 bases map to TRBD2. CDR1 SGHNT and CDR2 YYREEE come from the germline V gene (reference sequence). The V segment lost 5 bases and the J segment 7 bases; nucleotides outside the gene matches: 14. The CDR3 covers 16 residues. The CDR3 region has the DNA TGTGCCAGCAGTCCGGGGGCAGCGGGGGATGGGAATGAGCAGTTCTTC. The encoded protein is CASSPGAAGDGNEQFF.

This clonotype was found many times. V and J are TRBV19 and TRBJ1-5; weak D call: TRBD1 (5 bases). The CDR3 spans 13 residues. The germline CDR1 and CDR2 sequences are LNHDA and SQIVND (reference sequence). Trimming took off 8 bases at V and 2 bases at J, with 10 bases between the two ends. The CDR3, as DNA: TGTGCCAGTGAGGGACGGGGCAATCAGCCCCAGCATTTT. This gives the protein CASEGRGNQPQHF.

This clonotype was seen many times. This chain links TRBV27 with TRBJ1-6, with D possibly being TRBD1 (5 bases). CDR1 and CDR2 from the germline V gene are MNHEY and SMNVEV (reference sequence). Trimming took off 6 bases at V and 7 bases at J, with 19 bases between the two ends. There are 16 residues in the CDR3. CDR3: CASRRGWQNENSPLHF. CDR3 DNA: TGTGCCAGCAGAAGGGGTTGGCAGAACGAAAATTCACCCCTCCACTTT.

The J gene is TRBJ1-5, the V gene TRBV5-5; TRBD1 aligns across 9 bases. This CDR3 is built from 16 residues. V dropped 3 bases and J dropped 7; count of bases not matched to a gene: 11. Germline V gives CDR1 SGHKS, CDR2 YYEKEE (reference sequence). The CDR3 DNA sequence: TGTGCCAGCAGCTCCAGGGTGACAGGGGGAACCCAGCCCCAGCATTTT. This codes for CASSSRVTGGTQPQHF.

The chain combines TRBV4-1 with TRBJ1-2; the D gene is possibly TRBD1 (5 bases). CDR1 and CDR2 (germline): MGHRA, YSYEKL. The CDR3 sequence is 14 residues long. The V end was cut by 1 base, the J end by 8 bases, with 14 bases between. The CDR3 sequence is CASSQVLQGQGYTF. CDR3 DNA: TGCGCCAGCAGCCAAGTTCTCCAGGGCCAGGGCTACACCTTC.

V and J are TRBV9 and TRBJ1-2, with 8 bases identical to TRBD1. V shed 8 bases, J shed 6 bases, and the junction held 6 bases outside the gene matches. Germline CDR1 is SGDLS and CDR2 is YYNGEE. This CDR3 has 12 amino acids. The CDR3, as DNA: TGTGCCAGTAGACAGGGGTTCGATGGCTACACCTTC. As protein: CASRQGFDGYTF. Based on the CDR3 plus reference TRBV9 and TRBJ1-2, the full variable domain is DSGVTQTPKHLITATGQRVTLRCSPRSGDLSVYWYQQSLDQGLQFLIQYYNGEERAKGNILERFSAQQFPDLHSELNLSSLELGDSALYFCASRQGFDGYTFGSGTRLTVV.

Many counts were recorded for this clonotype. The V call is TRBV27, the J call TRBJ2-3, with 15 positions matching TRBD2. With V trimmed by 5 bases and J by 3 bases, 9 bases remained unmatched. CDR3 length: 18 amino acids. CDR1 is MNHEY, CDR2 SMNVEV, per germline (reference sequence). CDR3 in amino acids: CASSDRTSGGAWTDTQYF. The CDR3 nucleotides are TGTGCCAGCAGTGACCGGACTAGCGGGGGGGCTTGGACAGATACGCAGTATTTT.

This clonotype was observed a handful of times. The V call is TRBV18, the J call TRBJ1-3; D is unresolved. Trimming took off 3 bases at V and 4 bases at J, with 16 bases between the two ends. The CDR3 has 16 amino acids. CDR1 KGHSH and CDR2 LQKENI come from the germline V gene. CDR3 sequence: CASSPPSGRTGNTIYF. The CDR3 nucleotides are TGTGCCAGCTCACCGCCTTCCGGACGAACGGGAAACACCATATATTTT.

There are a few counts of this clonotype. The V call is TRBV6-2 or TRBV6-3, the J call TRBJ1-5; D gene uncertain. CDR1 and CDR2 (germline): MNHEY, SVGEGT. Trimming cost V 6 bases and J 2 bases, with 17 bases left between them. This CDR3 is 16 amino acids long. CDR3 nucleotides: TGTGCCAGCAGAGACACAGTACCGGCTGGCAATCAGCCCCAGCATTTT. It yields the protein CASRDTVPAGNQPQHF.

This clonotype was seen many times. CDR3 amino acids: CASLGGSTDTQYF. The CDR3, as DNA: TGTGCTAGCCTGGGAGGGAGCACAGATACGCAGTATTTT. This rearrangement joins TRBV12-5 to TRBJ2-3, with 7 nucleotides matching TRBD2. In germline, CDR1 is LGHNT, CDR2 FRNRAP. This CDR3 is 13 amino acids long. V was clipped by 9 bases and J by 0 bases; unmatched bases: 3.

There are many counts of this clonotype. V usage is TRBV7-9 and J usage is TRBJ2-7; D is ambiguous. CDR3 length equals 12 residues. The germline gives CDR1 SEHNR, CDR2 FQNEAQ (reference sequence). V lost 8 bases, J lost 2 bases, and 10 bases lay in between. As DNA, the CDR3 is TGTGCCAGCGAGGCGGAGACCTACGAGCAGTACTTC. It specifies CASEAETYEQYF.

The chain uses TRBV3-1 and TRBJ2-1, with unresolved D. Germline V gives CDR1 LGHDT, CDR2 YNNKEL (reference sequence). V lost 0 bases to trimming and J lost 3 bases, with 9 bases between them. This CDR3 is built from 15 residues. The CDR3 DNA reads TGTGCCAGCAGCCAAGATCCTCTGGACTACAATGAGCAGTTCTTC. This sequence encodes CASSQDPLDYNEQFF.

This clonotype was recorded only once. J is TRBJ2-2 and V is TRBV12-3 or TRBV12-4; D is tentatively TRBD1 or TRBD2 (6 bases each). The CDR3 sequence is 14 residues long. V dropped 6 bases and J dropped 6 bases, with 14 bases sitting between them. This CDR3 is CASRPPGDSGELFF. The CDR3 region has the DNA TGTGCCAGCAGACCCCCAGGGGACTCCGGGGAGCTGTTTTTT.